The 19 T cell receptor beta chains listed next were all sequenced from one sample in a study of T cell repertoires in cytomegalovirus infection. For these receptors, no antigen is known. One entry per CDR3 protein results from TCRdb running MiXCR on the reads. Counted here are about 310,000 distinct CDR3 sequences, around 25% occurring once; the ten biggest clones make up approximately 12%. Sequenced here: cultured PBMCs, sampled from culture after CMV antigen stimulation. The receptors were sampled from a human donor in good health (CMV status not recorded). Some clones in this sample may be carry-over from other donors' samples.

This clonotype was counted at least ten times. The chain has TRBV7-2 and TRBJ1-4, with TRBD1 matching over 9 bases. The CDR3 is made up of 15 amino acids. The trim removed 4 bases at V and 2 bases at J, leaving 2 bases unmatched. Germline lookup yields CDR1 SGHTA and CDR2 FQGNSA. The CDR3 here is CASSWGQGTNEKLFF. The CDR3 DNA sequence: TGTGCCAGCAGCTGGGGACAGGGCACTAATGAAAAACTGTTTTTT.

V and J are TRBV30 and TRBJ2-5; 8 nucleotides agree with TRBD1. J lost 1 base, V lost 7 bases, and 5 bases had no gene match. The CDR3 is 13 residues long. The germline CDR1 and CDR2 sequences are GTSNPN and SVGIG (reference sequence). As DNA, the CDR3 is TGTGCCTCGGACAGGGCTAGCCAAGAGACCCAGTACTTC. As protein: CASDRASQETQYF.

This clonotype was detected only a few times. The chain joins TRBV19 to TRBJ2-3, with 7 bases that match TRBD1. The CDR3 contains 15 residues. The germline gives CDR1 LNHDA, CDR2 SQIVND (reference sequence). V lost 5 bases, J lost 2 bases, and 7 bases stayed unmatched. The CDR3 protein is CASSPQTGHTDTQYF. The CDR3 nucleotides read TGTGCCAGTAGTCCTCAGACAGGGCACACAGATACGCAGTATTTT.

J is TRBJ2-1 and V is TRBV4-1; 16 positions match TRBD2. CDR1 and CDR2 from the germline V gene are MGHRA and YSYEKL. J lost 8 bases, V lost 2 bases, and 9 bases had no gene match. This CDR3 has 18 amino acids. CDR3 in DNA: TGCGCCAGCAGCCAAAGTCCCGGGACTAGCGGGAGGGGCGATGAGCAGTTCTTC. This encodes CASSQSPGTSGRGDEQFF.

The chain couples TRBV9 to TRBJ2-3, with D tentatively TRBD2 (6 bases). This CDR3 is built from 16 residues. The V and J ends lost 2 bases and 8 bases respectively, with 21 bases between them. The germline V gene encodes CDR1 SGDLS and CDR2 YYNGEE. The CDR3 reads CASSVAGTGLAATQYF. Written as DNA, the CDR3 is TGTGCCAGCAGCGTGGCAGGGACTGGTTTAGCAGCTACGCAGTATTTT.

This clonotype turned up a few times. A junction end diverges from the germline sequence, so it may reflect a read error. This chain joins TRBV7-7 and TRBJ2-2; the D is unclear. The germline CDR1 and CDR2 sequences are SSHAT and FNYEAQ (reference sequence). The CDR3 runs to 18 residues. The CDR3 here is CASSLLGVATSNTGELFF. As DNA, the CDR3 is TGTGCTAGCAGCTTACTCGGAGTAGCCACATCGAACACCGGGGAGCTGTTTTTT.

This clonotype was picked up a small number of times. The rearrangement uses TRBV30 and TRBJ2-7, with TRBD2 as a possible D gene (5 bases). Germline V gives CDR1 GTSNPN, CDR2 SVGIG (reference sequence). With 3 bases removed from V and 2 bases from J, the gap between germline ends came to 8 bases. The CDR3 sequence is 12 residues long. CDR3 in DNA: TGTGCCTGGAGACGGGGAACCTACGAGCAGTACTTC. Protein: CAWRRGTYEQYF.

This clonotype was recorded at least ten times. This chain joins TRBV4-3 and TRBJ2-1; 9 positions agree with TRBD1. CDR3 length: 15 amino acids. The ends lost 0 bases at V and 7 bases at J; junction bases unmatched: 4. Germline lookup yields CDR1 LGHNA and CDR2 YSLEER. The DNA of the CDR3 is TGCGCCAGCAGCCAAGAGGGACAGGGATATAATGAGCAGTTCTTC. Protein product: CASSQEGQGYNEQFF.

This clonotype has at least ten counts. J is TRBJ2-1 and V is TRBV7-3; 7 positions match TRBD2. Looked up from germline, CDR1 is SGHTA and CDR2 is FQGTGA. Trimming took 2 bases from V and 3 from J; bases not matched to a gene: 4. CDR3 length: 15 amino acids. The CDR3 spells CASSLAGALYNEQFF. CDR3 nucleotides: TGTGCCAGCAGCTTAGCGGGAGCCCTCTACAATGAGCAGTTCTTC.

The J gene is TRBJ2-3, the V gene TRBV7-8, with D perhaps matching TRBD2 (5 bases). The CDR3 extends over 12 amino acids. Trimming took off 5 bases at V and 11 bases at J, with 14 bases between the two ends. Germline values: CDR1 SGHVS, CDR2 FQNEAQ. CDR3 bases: TGTGCCAGCAGCCGCAGATCGGGGAGGCAGTATTTT. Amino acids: CASSRRSGRQYF.

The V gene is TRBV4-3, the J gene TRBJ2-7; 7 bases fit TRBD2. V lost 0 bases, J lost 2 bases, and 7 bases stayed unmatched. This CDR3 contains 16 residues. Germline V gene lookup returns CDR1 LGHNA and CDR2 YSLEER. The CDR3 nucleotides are TGCGCCAGCAGCCAAGATGCGGGAGACGGGACCTACGAGCAGTACTTC. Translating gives CASSQDAGDGTYEQYF.

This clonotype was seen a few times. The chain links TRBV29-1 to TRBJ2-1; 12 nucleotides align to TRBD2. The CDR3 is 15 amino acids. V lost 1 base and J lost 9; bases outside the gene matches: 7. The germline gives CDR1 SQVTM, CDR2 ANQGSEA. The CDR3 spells CSVEVWTSGIGEQFF. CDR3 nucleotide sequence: TGCAGCGTTGAAGTTTGGACTAGCGGGATCGGTGAGCAGTTCTTC.

The CDR3 protein is CATQPPGTGNTIYF. The DNA for the CDR3 is TGTGCCACCCAACCCCCGGGTACTGGAAACACCATATATTTT. This sequence joins TRBV6-1 and TRBJ1-3; no definite D call. The CDR3 is 14 residues long. The V and J ends lost 10 bases and 2 bases respectively, with 15 bases between them. Germline lookup yields CDR1 MNHNS and CDR2 SASEGT.

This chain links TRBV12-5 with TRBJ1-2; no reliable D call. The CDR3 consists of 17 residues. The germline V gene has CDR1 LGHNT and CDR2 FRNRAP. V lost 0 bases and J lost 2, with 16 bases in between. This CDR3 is CASGLVLTGGPNYGYTF. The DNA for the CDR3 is TGTGCTAGTGGTTTGGTCCTTACCGGAGGGCCCAACTATGGCTACACCTTC.

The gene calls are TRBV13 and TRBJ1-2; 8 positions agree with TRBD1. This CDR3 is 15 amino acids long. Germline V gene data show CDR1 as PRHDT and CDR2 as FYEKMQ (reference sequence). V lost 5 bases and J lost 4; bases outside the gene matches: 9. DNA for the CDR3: TGTGCCAGCAGCGCCAGACAGGGGCAGGGCTATGGCTACACCTTC. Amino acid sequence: CASSARQGQGYGYTF. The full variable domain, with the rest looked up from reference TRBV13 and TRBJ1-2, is AAGVIQSPRHLIKEKRETATLKCYPIPRHDTVYWYQQGPGQDPQFLISFYEKMQSDKGSIPDRFSAQQFSDYHSELNMSSLELGDSALYFCASSARQGQGYGYTFGSGTRLTVV.

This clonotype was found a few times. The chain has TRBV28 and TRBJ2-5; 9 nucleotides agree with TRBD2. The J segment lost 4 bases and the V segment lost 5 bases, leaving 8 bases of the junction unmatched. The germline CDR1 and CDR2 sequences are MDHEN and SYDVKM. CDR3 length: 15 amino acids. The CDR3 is CASSNSGSLVETQYF. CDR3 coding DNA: TGTGCCAGCAGTAATAGCGGGAGTCTGGTAGAGACCCAGTACTTC.

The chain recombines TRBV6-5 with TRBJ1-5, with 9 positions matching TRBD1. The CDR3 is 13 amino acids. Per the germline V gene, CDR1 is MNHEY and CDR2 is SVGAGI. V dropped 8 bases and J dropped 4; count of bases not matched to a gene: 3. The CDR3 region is CASGTGTNQPQHF. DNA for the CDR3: TGTGCCAGCGGGACAGGGACGAATCAGCCCCAGCATTTT.

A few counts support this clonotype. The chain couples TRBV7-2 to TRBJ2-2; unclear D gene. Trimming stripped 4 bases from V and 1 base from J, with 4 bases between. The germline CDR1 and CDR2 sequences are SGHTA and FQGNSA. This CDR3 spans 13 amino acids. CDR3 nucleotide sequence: TGTGCCAGCAGCTCATTGAACACCGGGGAGCTGTTTTTT. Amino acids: CASSSLNTGELFF.

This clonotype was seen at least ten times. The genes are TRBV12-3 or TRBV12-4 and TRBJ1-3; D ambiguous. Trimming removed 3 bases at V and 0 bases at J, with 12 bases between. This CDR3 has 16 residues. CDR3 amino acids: CASSFPSLSSGNTIYF. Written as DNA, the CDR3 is TGTGCCAGCAGTTTCCCGTCTTTAAGCTCTGGAAACACCATATATTTT.